This T cell receptor beta chain was obtained from a study of CD8 T cells in ankylosing spondylitis. The study's findings and limits: Disease-linked clones had a CD8+ phenotype and relatively low frequency in peripheral blood. A TCR beta motif made of about eight highly homologous variants seemed typical of ankylosing spondylitis blood.

Generation of TCR beta libraries employed quantitative 5'-RACE incorporating molecular barcodes. TCRdb re-called the 5' RACE reads through MiXCR, storing one row per CDR3 protein. The data hold tens of thousands of distinct CDR3 sequences, with 16% observed a single time. V was pared by 1 base and J by 12 bases, with 11 bases of the junction left unmatched. CDR1 and CDR2 (germline): DFQATT, SNEGSKA (reference sequence). The CDR3 is 14 amino acids. This clonotype has only a few counts. The antigen is not known. This receptor was identified in a male donor with ankylosing spondylitis or in good health (not recorded which). The specimen was blood. V usage is TRBV20-1 and J usage is TRBJ2-1; 8 nucleotides align to TRBD2. The chain's CDR3 is CSARVSGITFGQFF. The CDR3 bases are TGCAGTGCTAGAGTTAGCGGGATCACCTTTGGGCAGTTCTTC.